A single sample is the source of the 7 T cell receptor beta chains below, sequenced in a study of response to subunit inactivated influenza vaccine. Via MiXCR, TCRdb re-called the RT-PCR reads, giving one row per CDR3 protein. The sample contains approximately 520,000 distinct CDR3 sequences, 25% of which appear only once. Material: CD4+ T cells sorted from PBMCs, obtained roughly 5 days after vaccination. The receptors were sampled from a man aged 45-60 years who received an inactivated influenza vaccine.

This clonotype was seen only a few times. This rearrangement joins TRBV15 to TRBJ2-7; the D gene is possibly TRBD2 (5 bases). CDR1 and CDR2 from the germline V gene are LNHNV and YYDKDF (reference sequence). This CDR3 contains 14 residues. V lost 1 base to trimming and J lost 7 bases, with 14 bases between them. The CDR3 here is CATSRVAARREQYF. The DNA of the CDR3 is TGTGCCACCAGCAGAGTAGCAGCACGGAGGGAGCAGTACTTC.

The chain joins TRBV6-5 to TRBJ2-5; tentative D call: TRBD1 (6 bases). The germline V gene has CDR1 MNHEY and CDR2 SVGAGI. V lost 2 bases to trimming and J lost 5 bases, with 12 bases between them. The CDR3 runs to 14 residues. The CDR3 loop reads CASSYTGMGETQYF. CDR3 nucleotides: TGTGCCAGCAGTTACACAGGGATGGGGGAGACCCAGTACTTC.

This clonotype has a count of ten or more. V and J are TRBV20-1 and TRBJ2-1; D is possibly TRBD1 or TRBD2 (5 bases each). Germline CDR1 and CDR2: DFQATT and SNEGSKA (reference sequence). Deletions cut 5 bases from V and 1 base from J, with 12 bases between. The CDR3 contains 14 residues. DNA of the CDR3: TGCAGTGCTTGGGTTTGGGGGTCCTACAATGAGCAGTTCTTC. Amino acid sequence: CSAWVWGSYNEQFF.

This chain uses TRBV6-2 or TRBV6-3 with TRBJ2-7, with D possibly matching TRBD1 (6 bases). The CDR3 has 13 amino acids. Per germline, CDR1 MNHEY and CDR2 SVGEGT. The V end lost 2 bases, the J end lost 4 bases, and 9 bases lay between the germline ends. CDR3 coding DNA: TGTGCCAGCAGTTACCCGGACAGTTACGAGCAGTACTTC. The encoded protein is CASSYPDSYEQYF.

The chain couples TRBV12-3 or TRBV12-4 to TRBJ2-7, with a possible D match to TRBD1 (5 bases). This CDR3 has 14 amino acids. Trimming cost V 1 base and J 7 bases, with 14 bases left between them. The CDR3 nucleotides are TGTGCCAGCAGTTTAGGGGGCGGACCATTGGAGCAGTACTTC. This encodes CASSLGGGPLEQYF.

The rearrangement links TRBV27 to TRBJ2-1, with TRBD2 identical over 9 bases. This CDR3 is 15 amino acids long. CDR1 is MNHEY and CDR2 is SMNVEV in the germline V gene (reference sequence). V dropped 8 bases and J dropped 0; count of bases not matched to a gene: 5. The CDR3 reads CASGRSGSSYNEQFF. The CDR3 region has the DNA TGTGCCAGCGGACGTAGCGGGAGCTCCTACAATGAGCAGTTCTTC.

Only a few counts were recorded for this clonotype. The chain links TRBV4-3 to TRBJ1-2, with TRBD1 as a possible D gene (6 bases). The CDR3 spans 17 residues. Germline V gene sequence: CDR1 LGHNA, CDR2 YSLEER. V lost 0 bases, J lost 4 bases, and 18 bases lay in between. In DNA form, the CDR3 reads TGCGCCAGCAGCCAAGATCTCGCCTGGGGGCTCGGCTATGGCTACACCTTC. Translation: CASSQDLAWGLGYGYTF.